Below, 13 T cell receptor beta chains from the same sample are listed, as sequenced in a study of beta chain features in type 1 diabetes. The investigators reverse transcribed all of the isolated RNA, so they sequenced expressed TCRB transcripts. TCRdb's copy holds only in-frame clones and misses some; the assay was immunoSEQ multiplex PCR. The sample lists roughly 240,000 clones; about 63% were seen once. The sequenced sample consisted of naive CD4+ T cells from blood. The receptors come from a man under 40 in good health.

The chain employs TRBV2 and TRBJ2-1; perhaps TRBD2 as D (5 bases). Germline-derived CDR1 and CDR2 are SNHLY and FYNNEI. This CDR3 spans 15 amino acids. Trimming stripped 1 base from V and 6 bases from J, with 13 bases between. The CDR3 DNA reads TGTGCCAGCAGTGAAGGGCCTAGCTCCCTCAATGAGCAGTTCTTC. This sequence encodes CASSEGPSSLNEQFF.

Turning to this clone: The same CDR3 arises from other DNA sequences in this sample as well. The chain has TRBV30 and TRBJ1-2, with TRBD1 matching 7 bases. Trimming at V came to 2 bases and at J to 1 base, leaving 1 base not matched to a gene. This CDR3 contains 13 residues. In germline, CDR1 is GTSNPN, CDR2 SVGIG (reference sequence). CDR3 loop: CAWSTGVNYGYTF. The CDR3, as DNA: TGTGCCTGGAGTACAGGGGTTAACTATGGCTACACCTTC.

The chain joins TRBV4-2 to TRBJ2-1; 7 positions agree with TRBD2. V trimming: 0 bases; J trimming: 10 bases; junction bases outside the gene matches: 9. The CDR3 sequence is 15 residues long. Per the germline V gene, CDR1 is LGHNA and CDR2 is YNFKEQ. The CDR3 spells CASSQDPGLPGEQFF. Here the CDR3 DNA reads TGTGCCAGCAGCCAAGATCCGGGACTACCCGGGGAGCAGTTCTTC.

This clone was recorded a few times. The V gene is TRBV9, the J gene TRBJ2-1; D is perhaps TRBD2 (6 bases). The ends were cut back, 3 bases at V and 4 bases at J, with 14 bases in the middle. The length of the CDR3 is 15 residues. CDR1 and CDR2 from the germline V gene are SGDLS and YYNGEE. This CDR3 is CASSARDWPYNEQFF. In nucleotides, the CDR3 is TGTGCCAGCAGCGCCCGGGACTGGCCTTACAATGAGCAGTTCTTC.

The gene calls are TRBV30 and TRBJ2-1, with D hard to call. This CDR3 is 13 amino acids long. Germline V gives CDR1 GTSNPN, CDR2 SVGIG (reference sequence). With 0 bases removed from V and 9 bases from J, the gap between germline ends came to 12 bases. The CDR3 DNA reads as TGTGCCTGGAGTGTACGGACGGCTGTTGAGCAGTTCTTC. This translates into CAWSVRTAVEQFF.

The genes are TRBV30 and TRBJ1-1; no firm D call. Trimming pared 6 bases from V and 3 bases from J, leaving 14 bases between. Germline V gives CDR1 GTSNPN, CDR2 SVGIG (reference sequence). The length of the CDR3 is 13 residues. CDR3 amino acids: CACMPGLYTEAFF. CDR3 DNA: TGTGCCTGTATGCCGGGCCTGTACACTGAAGCTTTCTTT.

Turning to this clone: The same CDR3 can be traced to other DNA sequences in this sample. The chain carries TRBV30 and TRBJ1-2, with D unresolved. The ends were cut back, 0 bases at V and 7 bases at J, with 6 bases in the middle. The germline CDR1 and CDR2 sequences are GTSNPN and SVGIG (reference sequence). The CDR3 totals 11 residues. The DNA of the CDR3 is TGTGCCTGGAGTGTTGGTGGTGGCTACACCTTC. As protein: CAWSVGGGYTF.

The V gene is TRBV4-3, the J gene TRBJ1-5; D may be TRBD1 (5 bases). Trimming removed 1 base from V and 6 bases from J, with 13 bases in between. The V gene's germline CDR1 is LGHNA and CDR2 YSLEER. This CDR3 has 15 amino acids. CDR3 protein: CASSQVPGGSQPQHF. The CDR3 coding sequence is TGCGCCAGCAGCCAAGTACCCGGGGGAAGTCAGCCCCAGCATTTT.

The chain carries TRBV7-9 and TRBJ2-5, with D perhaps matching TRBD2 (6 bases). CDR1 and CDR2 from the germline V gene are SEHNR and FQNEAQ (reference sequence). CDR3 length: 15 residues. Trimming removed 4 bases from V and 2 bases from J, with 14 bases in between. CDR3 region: CASSYSLSGQETQYF. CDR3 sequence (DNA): TGTGCCAGCAGCTATAGTCTAAGCGGGCAAGAGACCCAGTACTTC.

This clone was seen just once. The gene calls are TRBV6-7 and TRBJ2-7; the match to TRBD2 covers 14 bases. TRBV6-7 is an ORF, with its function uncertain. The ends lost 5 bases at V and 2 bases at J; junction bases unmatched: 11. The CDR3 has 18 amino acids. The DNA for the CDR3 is TGTGCCAGCAGTCCCCCACTGGGACTAGCGGGAGTCCCCTACGAGCAGTACTTC. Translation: CASSPPLGLAGVPYEQYF.

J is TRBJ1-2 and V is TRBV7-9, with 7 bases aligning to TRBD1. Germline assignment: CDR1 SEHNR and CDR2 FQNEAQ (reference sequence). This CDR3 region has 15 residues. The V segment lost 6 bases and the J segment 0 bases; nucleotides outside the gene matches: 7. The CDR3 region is CASSLQGTTNYGYTF. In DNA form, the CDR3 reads TGTGCCAGCAGTTTACAGGGGACTACTAACTATGGCTACACCTTC.

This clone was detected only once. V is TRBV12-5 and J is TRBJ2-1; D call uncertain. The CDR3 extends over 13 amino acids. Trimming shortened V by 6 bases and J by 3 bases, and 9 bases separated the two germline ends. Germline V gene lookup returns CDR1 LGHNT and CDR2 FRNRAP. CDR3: CASGSRIYNEQFF. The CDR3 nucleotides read TGTGCTAGTGGCTCGAGGATCTACAATGAGCAGTTCTTC.

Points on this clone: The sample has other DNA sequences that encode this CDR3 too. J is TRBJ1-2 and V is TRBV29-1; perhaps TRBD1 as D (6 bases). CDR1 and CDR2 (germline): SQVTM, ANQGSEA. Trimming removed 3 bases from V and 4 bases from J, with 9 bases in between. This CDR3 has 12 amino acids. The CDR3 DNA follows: TGCAGCGTTGACAGGGGCGGCTATGGCTACACCTTC. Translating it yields CSVDRGGYGYTF.